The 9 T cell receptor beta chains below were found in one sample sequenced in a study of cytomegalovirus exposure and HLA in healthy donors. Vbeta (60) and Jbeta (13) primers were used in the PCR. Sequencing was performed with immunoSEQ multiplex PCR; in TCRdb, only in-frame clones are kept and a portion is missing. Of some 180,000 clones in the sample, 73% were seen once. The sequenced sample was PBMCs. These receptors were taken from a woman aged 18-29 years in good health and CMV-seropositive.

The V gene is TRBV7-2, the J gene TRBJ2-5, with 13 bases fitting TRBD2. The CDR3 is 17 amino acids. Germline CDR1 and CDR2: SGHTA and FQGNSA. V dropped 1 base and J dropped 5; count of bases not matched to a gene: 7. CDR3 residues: CASSLGLAGGKGETQYF. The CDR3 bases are TGTGCCAGCAGCTTAGGACTAGCGGGGGGCAAGGGGGAGACCCAGTACTTC.

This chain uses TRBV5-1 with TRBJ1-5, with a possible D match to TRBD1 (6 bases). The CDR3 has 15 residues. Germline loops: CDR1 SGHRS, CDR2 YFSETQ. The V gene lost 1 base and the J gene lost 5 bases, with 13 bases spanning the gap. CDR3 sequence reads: CASSLTGSGHQPQHF. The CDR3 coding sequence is TGCGCCAGCAGCTTGACAGGGTCGGGGCATCAGCCCCAGCATTTT.

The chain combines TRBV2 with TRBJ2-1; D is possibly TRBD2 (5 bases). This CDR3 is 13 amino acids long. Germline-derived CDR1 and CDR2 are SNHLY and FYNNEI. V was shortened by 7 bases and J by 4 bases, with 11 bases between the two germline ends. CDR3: CASIPGVYNEQFF. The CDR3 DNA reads TGTGCCAGCATACCCGGGGTATACAATGAGCAGTTCTTC. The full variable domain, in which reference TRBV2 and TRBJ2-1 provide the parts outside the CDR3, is EPEVTQTPSHQVTQMGQEVILRCVPISNHLYFYWYRQILGQKVEFLVSFYNNEISEKSEIFDDQFSVERPDGSNFTLKIRSTKLEDSAMYFCASIPGVYNEQFFGPGTRLTVL.

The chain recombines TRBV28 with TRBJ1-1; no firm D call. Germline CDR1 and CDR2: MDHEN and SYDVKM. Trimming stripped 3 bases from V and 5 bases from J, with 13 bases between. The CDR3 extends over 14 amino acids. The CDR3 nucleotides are TGTGCCAGCAGTTTCTTGACCCGAGGGACTGAAGCTTTCTTT. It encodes CASSFLTRGTEAFF.

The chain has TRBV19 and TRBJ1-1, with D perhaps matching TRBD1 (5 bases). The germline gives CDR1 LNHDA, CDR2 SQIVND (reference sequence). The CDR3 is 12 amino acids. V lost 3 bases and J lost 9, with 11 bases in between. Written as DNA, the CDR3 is TGTGCCAGTAGTATTTCGACAGACCAAGCTTTCTTT. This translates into CASSISTDQAFF.

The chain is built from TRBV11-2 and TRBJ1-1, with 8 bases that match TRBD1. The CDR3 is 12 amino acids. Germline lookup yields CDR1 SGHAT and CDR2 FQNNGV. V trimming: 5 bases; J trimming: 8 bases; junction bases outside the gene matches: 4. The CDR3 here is CASSQGAEEAFF. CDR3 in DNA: TGTGCCAGCAGCCAGGGGGCCGAAGAAGCTTTCTTT.

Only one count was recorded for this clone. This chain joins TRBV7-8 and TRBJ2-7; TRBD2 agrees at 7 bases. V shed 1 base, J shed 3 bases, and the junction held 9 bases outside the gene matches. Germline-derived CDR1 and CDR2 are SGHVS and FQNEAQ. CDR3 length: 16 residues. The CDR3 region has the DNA TGTGCCAGCAGCTTAGGTAGGGGACTAACCCTCTACGAGCAGTACTTC. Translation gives CASSLGRGLTLYEQYF.

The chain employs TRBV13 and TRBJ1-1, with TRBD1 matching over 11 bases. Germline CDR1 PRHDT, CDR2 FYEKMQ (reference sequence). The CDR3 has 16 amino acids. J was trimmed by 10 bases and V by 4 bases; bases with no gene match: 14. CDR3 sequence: CASSSMKTGQGASAFF. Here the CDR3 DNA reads TGTGCCAGCAGCTCGATGAAGACCGGACAGGGGGCATCAGCTTTCTTT.

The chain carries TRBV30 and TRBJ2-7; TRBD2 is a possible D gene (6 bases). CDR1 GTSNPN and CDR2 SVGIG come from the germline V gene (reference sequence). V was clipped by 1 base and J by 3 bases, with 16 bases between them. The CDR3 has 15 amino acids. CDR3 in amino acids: CAWSEGGAPYYEQYF. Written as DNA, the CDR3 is TGTGCCTGGAGTGAAGGAGGGGCCCCTTACTACGAGCAGTACTTC. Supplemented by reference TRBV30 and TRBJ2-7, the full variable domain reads SQTIHQWPATLVQPVGSPLSLECTVEGTSNPNLYWYRQAAGRGLQLLFYSVGIGQISSEVPQNLSASRPQDRQFILSSKKLLLSDSGFYLCAWSEGGAPYYEQYFGPGTRLTVT.